This T cell receptor beta chain was found in a study of cytomegalovirus exposure and HLA in healthy donors (dated by TCRdb to the late 2010s). Looking at the study overall: In an earlier analysis of 550 to 750 of the donors, 276 Gb of sequence data and 100 million or so unique TCR beta sequences from 180 million or so T cells were reported. To decide whether each TCR beta V gene segment behaved as functional or pseudogenic, an earlier analysis of approximately 600 of the donors relied on high-throughput TCR beta sequencing. Because of strong linkage in the cohort, four to six DR-DQ haplotypes were treated as single units for association and clustering. The aim of the study was to test whether cataloging public T cell receptors could identify signatures of past pathogen exposure. In addition to the first cohort of approximately 650 subjects, a separate validation cohort of 100 to 150 different subjects was used. Both class I and class II loci were covered by HLA typing, at four-digit resolution. An early release covering about 600 HLA-typed donors comprised roughly 300 gigabases of sequencing data and around 80 million unique TCR sequences. In the later analysis, no new phenotypic data were used to find candidate immune exposures; instead, reliance was placed on TCR beta sequences and their occurrence across donors. Across under 500 genotyped donors of the cohort, an average of about 240,000 unique TCR beta nucleotide sequences per donor were sequenced, and roughly 20% of those sequences were non-productive. The number of donors typed differed by locus, with about 629-640 for A, B, C, DRB1 and DQB1, around 520 for DQA1, 600 to 610 for DPA1, and around 430 for DPB1. Of the roughly 400 genotyped donors, about 84% fell in the genetic ancestry cluster associated with self-reported Caucasian donors. To predict cytomegalovirus infection status, the study combined high-throughput TCR immunosequencing, statistical association of individual TCRs with disease status, and machine learning. The T cell repertoires of 666 subjects were profiled by immunosequencing and related to cytomegalovirus serostatus. In a later genetic analysis, genome-wide SNP genotypes for 398 of the 666 donors were used, and that subset was treated as a discovery cohort. To study patterns of TCR occurrence, a later analysis re-analyzed previously published TCR beta repertoires from more than 550 donors and added high-resolution HLA genotyping. Every discovery cohort repertoire had been produced on one sequencing platform. Alongside the repertoire data, information on donor age, sex, ethnicity and CMV serostatus was compiled.

As to this clone: What antigen it recognizes has not been identified. Base qualities were left out, and no much larger clone turns up one base away.

Library preparation was by the immunoSEQ multiplex PCR assay. For the multiplex PCR, a mixture combining 60 forward primers for TCR Vbeta segments and 13 reverse primers for TCR Jbeta segments was used. A multiplex PCR assay on genomic DNA amplified the CDR3 region of rearranged TCR beta genes. Amplified TCR beta libraries were sequenced as 87-base-pair reads on the Illumina HiSeq System. For the original study's pipeline: Across the 500 to 750 repertoires, a later analysis counted some 81 million unique TCR beta chains, roughly 11 million of which were shared by at least two donors. Raw reads were error-corrected and collapsed into unique sequences by a nearest-neighbor algorithm in which closely related sequences were merged to remove PCR and sequencing errors. CDR3 sequences were aligned to IMGT reference sequences to assign V, D and J gene segments. For a sequence to be retained, a match of at least six nucleotides to both a V gene segment and a J gene segment was required. A rearrangement counted as productive if the CDR3 had no stop codons and remained in frame with V and J, and every other rearrangement counted as non-productive. Following IMGT convention, CDR3 was defined as the stretch from the second conserved V-encoded cysteine up to the conserved J-encoded phenylalanine. The earlier analysis of 587 of the donors excluded sequences that lacked an unambiguous match to a single V gene segment. An earlier analysis of approximately 590 of the donors called V segments functional above 56.7% productive rearrangements and segregating when the between-donor standard deviation exceeded 5%. A statistical classification framework was built for diagnosing cytomegalovirus status from the catalog of TCR beta chain sequences. In a later analysis, V and J genes were assigned by comparing TCR nucleotide sequences against IMGT/GENE-DB human TR gene sequences. A later analysis assigned CDR3 sequences and most-parsimonious VDJ recombination scenarios with the TCRdist pipeline. In a later analysis, each TCR beta chain was defined by its CDR3 amino acid sequence together with its V-gene family, and reads without a unique V-gene family were excluded. A later analysis removed 550 to 650 highly shared, low-generation-probability nucleotide sequences to deal with suspected cross-contamination and a sequencing artifact. A later analysis calculated a clonal expansion index for each public chain from normalized within-repertoire ranks of inferred template counts. In a later analysis, generation probabilities were computed with a VDJ recombination model fitted to out-of-frame rearrangements, and the resulting probabilities were checked against IGoR. In a later analysis, TCR-TCR, TCR-HLA and TCR-CMV co-occurrence was scored with hypergeometric tests, and a repertoire-size bias correction was applied to TCR pairs. In a later analysis, false discovery rates were estimated by permuting HLA or CMV assignments 20 times. In a later analysis, co-occurring TCRs were grouped using DBSCAN, and TCRdist sequence similarity was added for clustering within HLA-allele-positive subsets. Co-occurrence clustering excluded repertoires with fewer than 30,000 or more than 120,000 public chains, plus five with anomalous nucleotide sharing. Drawn from immuneACCESS, this table holds only the in-frame rearrangements with V and J called that TCRdb kept. Clones are partly lost; checked studies trace under half to an unresolved V gene and leave the rest unexplained. The V and J calls and clone size come from that table; D and trimming were worked out from the DNA. This sample has about 140,000 clones in its table, and around 85% of those were observed once. The biggest ten clones account for under 4.5% of the sample.

The cohort comprised under 700 healthy bone marrow donors. At the time of sampling, all cohort members were nominally healthy, though unrecorded immune exposures were likely present. The donor tested CMV seropositive and was one of the 289 seropositive cohort members. Every donor gave a peripheral blood sample, and the peripheral blood mononuclear cells from that sample were used for TCR beta sequencing. The Qiagen DNeasy Blood Extraction Kit was used to extract genomic DNA from the blood cell samples. Results the study describes overall, beyond this receptor: The authors suggested that the approach could potentially be generalized to other disease states and immunological phenotypes. In this cohort, only TCR beta chains were sequenced, and detectable features were limited by the absence of alpha or paired-chain data. Compared with the approximately 700-donor mean, donors in an Asian-associated ancestry cluster had fewer N-insertions in productive TCRs, according to a later genetic analysis. A cluster of highly shared sequence variants was judged likely to be a technical artifact of the sequencing pipeline. A later genetic analysis associated a missense DCLRE1C variant with V-gene and J-gene trimming of TCR beta chains, and an independent cohort replicated the association. In the study, about 150 TCR beta chains were listed as associated with cytomegalovirus. In vitro tests confirmed that a few of the cytomegalovirus-associated TCR beta chains recognize cytomegalovirus antigens. Most TCR sequences were seen in very few donors, while some public TCRs were found in many individuals. According to a later analysis, parvovirus B19, influenza, CMV and Epstein-Barr virus appeared linked to several top co-occurrence clusters. Roughly uniform sequencing depth across donors was assumed in presence/absence analyses, although this assumption may not hold. Strong co-occurrence of HLA alleles, especially DR and DQ, made assigning TCR associations to individual alleles difficult. Because HLA typing was unavailable for some donors at each locus, only the typed subset was used in association tests. Correlated functional status among segregating V segments might reflect linkage disequilibrium, but an unknown experimental factor could not be ruled out. According to a later analysis, most CMV-associated TCR beta chains appeared to be HLA-restricted, and the HLA associations seemed to be driven largely by CMV exposure. In a later analysis, the rate of TCR association differed among HLA loci, with DRB1 alleles having the most associated TCRs and HLA-C alleles having the fewest. In an earlier analysis of some 640 of the donors, most TCR beta V segments were observed in productive rearrangements about 90% or about 30% of the time, broadly matching IMGT annotations. The only immune exposure information available for the cohort was CMV serostatus. The classifier was reported to diagnose cytomegalovirus status with high specificity and sensitivity in both the original and validation cohorts. Compared with equally common non-associated chains, HLA-associated TCR beta chains in a later analysis were more clonally expanded and had lower generation probabilities. At a false discovery rate of 0.05, a later analysis linked about 17,000 TCR beta sequences to specific HLA alleles. A further reported finding was that TCR beta sequences accurately predicted the HLA-A and HLA-B alleles for most subjects in the first cohort. Because counts were too low, seventeen rarely observed V segments, including chromosome 9 orphons, were left out of the earlier analysis of some 600 of the donors.

This TCR derives from a man aged 35 to 55 in good health and CMV-seropositive. What was sequenced was PBMCs.

In nucleotides, the sequence is TGCGCCAGCAGCCTAAGGTTGGGGGCTGACGGCAATCAGCCCCAGCATTTT. This is translated as CASSLRLGADGNQPQHF. Rearrangement joined TRBV4-1 to TRBJ1-5, and possibly TRBD1, on 6 matching bases. The junction carries 18 bases between V and J, which are trimmed by 4 bases and 2 bases respectively. The CDR3 covers 17 residues, taking in both the cysteine and the phenylalanine. Only CDR3 DNA is held: 51 bases, read in frame from base 1. CDR1 and CDR2 are read off the germline V gene as MGHRA and YSYEKL.